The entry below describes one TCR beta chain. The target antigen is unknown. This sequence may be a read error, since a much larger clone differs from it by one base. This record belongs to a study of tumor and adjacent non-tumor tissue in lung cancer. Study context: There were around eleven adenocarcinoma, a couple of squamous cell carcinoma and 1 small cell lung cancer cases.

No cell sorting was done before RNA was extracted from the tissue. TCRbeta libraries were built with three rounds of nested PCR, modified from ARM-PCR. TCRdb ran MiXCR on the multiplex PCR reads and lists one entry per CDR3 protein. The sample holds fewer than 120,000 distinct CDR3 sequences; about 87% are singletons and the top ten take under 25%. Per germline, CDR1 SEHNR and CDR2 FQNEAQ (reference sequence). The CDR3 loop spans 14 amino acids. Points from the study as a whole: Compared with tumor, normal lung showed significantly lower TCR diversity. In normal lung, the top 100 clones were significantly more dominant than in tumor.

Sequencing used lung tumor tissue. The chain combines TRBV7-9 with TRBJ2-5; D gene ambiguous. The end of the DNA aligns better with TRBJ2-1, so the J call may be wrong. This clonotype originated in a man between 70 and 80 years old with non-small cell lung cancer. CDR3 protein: CASSPRRSQETQFF. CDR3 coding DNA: TGTGCCAGCAGCCCGCGGCGGAGCCAAGAGACCCAGTTCTTC.